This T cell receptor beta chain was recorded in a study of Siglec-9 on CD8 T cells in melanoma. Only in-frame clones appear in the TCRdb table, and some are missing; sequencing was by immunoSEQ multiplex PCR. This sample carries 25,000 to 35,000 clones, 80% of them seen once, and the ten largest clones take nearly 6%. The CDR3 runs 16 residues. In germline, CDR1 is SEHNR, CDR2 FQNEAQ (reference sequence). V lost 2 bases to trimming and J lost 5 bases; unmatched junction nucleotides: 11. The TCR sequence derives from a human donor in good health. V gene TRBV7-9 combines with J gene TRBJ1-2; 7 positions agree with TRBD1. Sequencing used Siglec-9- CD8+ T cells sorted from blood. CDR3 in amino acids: CASSLRDSGDLYGYTF. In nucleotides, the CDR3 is TGTGCCAGCAGCTTAAGGGACAGCGGAGACTTGTATGGCTACACCTTC. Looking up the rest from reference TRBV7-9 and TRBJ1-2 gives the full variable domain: DTGVSQNPRHKITKRGQNVTFRCDPISEHNRLYWYRQTLGQGPEFLTYFQNEAQLEKSRLLSDRFSAERPKGSFSTLEIQRTEQGDSAMYLCASSLRDSGDLYGYTFGSGTRLTVV.